The source of this TCR beta chain is a study of early T cells in non-severe SARS-CoV-2 infection. Turning to the study itself: Bulk RNA isolated from unsorted whole blood underwent sequencing; chains were not paired. Broader study findings: Lookups in VDJdb leaned toward anti-spike CD8 responses and missed private and CD4 specificities.

This clonotype was picked up many times. The antigen remains undetermined. As part of library construction, unique molecular identifiers were attached to individual cDNA molecules. TCRdb fed the 5' RACE reads into MiXCR, producing one record per CDR3 protein. The data contain tens of thousands of distinct CDR3 sequences, around 6% of them singletons. The source material was whole blood. The receptor comes from an adult who was a healthcare worker with PCR-confirmed SARS-CoV-2 infection or an uninfected control (not recorded which).

CDR3 DNA sequence: TGTGCCAGTAGGGAGCGGGGGGGCCCCAATGAGCAGTTCTTC. This gives the protein CASRERGGPNEQFF. The rearrangement links TRBV19 to TRBJ2-1, with TRBD2 matching over 10 bases. This CDR3 is 14 amino acids long. V was clipped by 6 bases and J by 6 bases; unmatched bases: 5. The germline V gene has CDR1 LNHDA and CDR2 SQIVND (reference sequence).